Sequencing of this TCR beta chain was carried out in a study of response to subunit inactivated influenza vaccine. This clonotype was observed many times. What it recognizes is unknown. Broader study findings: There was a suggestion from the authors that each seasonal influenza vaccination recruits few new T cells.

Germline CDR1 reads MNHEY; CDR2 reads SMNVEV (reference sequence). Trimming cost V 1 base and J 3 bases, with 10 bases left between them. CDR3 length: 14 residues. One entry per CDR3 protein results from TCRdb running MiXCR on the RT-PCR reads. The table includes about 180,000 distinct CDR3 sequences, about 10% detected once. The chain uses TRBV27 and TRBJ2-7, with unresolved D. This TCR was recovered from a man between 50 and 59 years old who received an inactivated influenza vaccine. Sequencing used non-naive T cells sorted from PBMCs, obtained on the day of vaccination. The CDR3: CASSLYGVYYEQYF. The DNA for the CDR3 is TGTGCCAGCAGTTTATATGGGGTATACTACGAGCAGTACTTC.